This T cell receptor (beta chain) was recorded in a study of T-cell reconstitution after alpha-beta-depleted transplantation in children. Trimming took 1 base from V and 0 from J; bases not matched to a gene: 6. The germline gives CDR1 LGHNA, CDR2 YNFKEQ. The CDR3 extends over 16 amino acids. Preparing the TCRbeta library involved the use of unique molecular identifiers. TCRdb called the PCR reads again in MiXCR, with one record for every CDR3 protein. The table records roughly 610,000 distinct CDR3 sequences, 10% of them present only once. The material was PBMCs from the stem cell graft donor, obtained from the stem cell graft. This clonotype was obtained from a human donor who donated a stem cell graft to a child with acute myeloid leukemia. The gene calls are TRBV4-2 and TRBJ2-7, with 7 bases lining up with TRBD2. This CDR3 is CASSQGSAGNSYEQYF. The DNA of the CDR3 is TGTGCCAGCAGCCAAGGGTCAGCGGGAAACTCCTACGAGCAGTACTTC.